This TCR beta chain was identified in a study of blood T cell repertoires in COVID-19. CDR3 length: 14 residues. Trimming left V 2 bases short and J 3 bases short, with 11 bases between. TCRdb keeps only in-frame clones here, not all; method: immunoSEQ multiplex PCR. The sample carries 150,000 to 200,000 clones, roughly 84% recorded once. Source material: peripheral blood. V is TRBV5-3 and J is TRBJ1-2, with D possibly being TRBD1 (6 bases). TRBV5-3 is an ORF, with its function uncertain. The receptor was isolated from a woman older than 75 with acute or convalescent COVID-19. This chain's CDR3 is CARSFPGADYGYTF. DNA for the CDR3: TGTGCCAGAAGCTTTCCAGGGGCTGACTATGGCTACACCTTC.